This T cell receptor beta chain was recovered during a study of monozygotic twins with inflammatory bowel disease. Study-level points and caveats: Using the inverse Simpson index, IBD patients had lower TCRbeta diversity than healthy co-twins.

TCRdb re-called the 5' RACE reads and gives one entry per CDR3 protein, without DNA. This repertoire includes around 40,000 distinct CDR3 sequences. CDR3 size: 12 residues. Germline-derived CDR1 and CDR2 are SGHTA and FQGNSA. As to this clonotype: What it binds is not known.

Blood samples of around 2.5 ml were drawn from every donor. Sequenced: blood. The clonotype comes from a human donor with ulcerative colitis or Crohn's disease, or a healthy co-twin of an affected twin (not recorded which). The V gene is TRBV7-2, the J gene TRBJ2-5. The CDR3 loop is CASSFSGETQYF.